The 25 T cell receptor beta chains given below trace back to one sample, sequenced in a study of T cells in Graves' hyperthyroidism and ophthalmopathy. Amplified TCR beta CDR3 regions derived from RNA transcripts. The study used the HTBI primer set for a first-round RT-PCR of the TCR CDR3. TCRdb called the multiplex PCR reads again in MiXCR, with one record for every CDR3 protein. The profile covers about 250,000 distinct CDR3 sequences, with approximately 20% appearing a single time and over 55% taken by the ten largest. The sequenced material came from blood. The receptors here all came from a man aged 25 to 45 with Graves' ophthalmopathy.

Only a few counts were recorded for this clonotype. V is TRBV30 and J is TRBJ2-7; 7 nucleotides agree with TRBD2. The CDR3 consists of 13 residues. CDR1 is GTSNPN and CDR2 is SVGIG in the germline V gene (reference sequence). The J segment lost 2 bases and the V segment lost 3 bases, leaving 4 bases of the junction unmatched. The CDR3 region is CAWRSLAAYEQYF. CDR3 nucleotide sequence: TGTGCCTGGAGATCCCTAGCGGCCTACGAGCAGTACTTC.

CDR3 amino acids: CASSTIAGDSTGELFF. CDR3 nucleotides: TGTGCCAGCAGCACCATAGCGGGAGATTCGACCGGGGAGCTGTTTTTT. The chain links TRBV7-9 to TRBJ2-2; 9 nucleotides line up with TRBD2. The germline V gene encodes CDR1 SEHNR and CDR2 FQNEAQ (reference sequence). Trimming took 5 bases from V and 5 from J; bases not matched to a gene: 9. The CDR3 length is 16 residues.

This clonotype was picked up many times. The chain uses TRBV18 and TRBJ2-7; the D is unclear. Germline values: CDR1 KGHSH, CDR2 LQKENI. The CDR3 runs 13 residues. V was cut by 3 bases and J by 6 bases, with 12 bases left in between. Written as DNA, the CDR3 is TGTGCCAGCTCACCCTATGGAAGTGGCGAGCAGTACTTC. Amino acid sequence: CASSPYGSGEQYF.

There are a few counts of this clonotype. This chain uses TRBV2 with TRBJ1-4; 9 bases line up with TRBD1. The CDR3 totals 16 residues. After removal of 5 bases from V and 8 bases from J, the junction contained 12 bases not matched to a gene. Germline V gene lookup returns CDR1 SNHLY and CDR2 FYNNEI. The DNA of the CDR3 is TGTGCCAGCAGTCGCACCCGGGACAGGGTCCGGGAAAAACTGTTTTTT. Translation: CASSRTRDRVREKLFF.

The chain employs TRBV28 and TRBJ1-5, with D possibly matching TRBD1 (5 bases). Trimming stripped 1 base from V and 2 bases from J, with 12 bases between. This CDR3 region has 16 residues. CDR1 is MDHEN, CDR2 SYDVKM, per germline. CDR3: CASSLLVPTGNQPQHF. The CDR3 DNA sequence: TGTGCCAGCAGTTTATTGGTCCCGACAGGCAATCAGCCCCAGCATTTT.

This clonotype was counted many times. The V and J genes are TRBV11-2 and TRBJ2-1; D possibly uses TRBD1 or TRBD2 (5 bases each). The CDR3 consists of 16 residues. The germline V and J ends were trimmed by 4 bases and 7 bases, with 20 bases remaining between them. The V gene's germline CDR1 is SGHAT and CDR2 FQNNGV. The CDR3 DNA follows: TGTGCCAGCAGCTCCGACAGAGTCAGGGAGTATAATGAGCAGTTCTTC. It encodes CASSSDRVREYNEQFF.

The chain is built from TRBV28 and TRBJ2-7; 9 bases are a match to TRBD1. CDR1 and CDR2 (germline): MDHEN, SYDVKM. The CDR3 loop spans 16 amino acids. The CDR3 sequence is CTHGSFSDRGSYEQYF. DNA for the CDR3: TGTACCCACGGGTCTTTTTCCGACAGGGGGTCCTACGAGCAGTACTTC.

This clonotype was observed a handful of times. This chain joins TRBV5-1 and TRBJ2-1, with 14 bases lining up with TRBD2. J lost 9 bases, V lost 0 bases, and 20 bases had no gene match. The CDR3 has 21 amino acids. Germline V CDR1 and CDR2: SGHRS, YFSETQ. The CDR3 region has the DNA TGCGCCAGCAGCTTGGCCGGTTGGAGAGGGACGGGACTAGCGGGAGCGGGTGAGCAGTTCTTC. Protein product: CASSLAGWRGTGLAGAGEQFF.

In this sample, this clonotype turned up a few times. This chain connects TRBV27 to TRBJ1-5; no firm D call. The CDR3 contains 14 residues. Trimming cost V 0 bases and J 4 bases, with 7 bases left between them. Per the germline V gene, CDR1 is MNHEY and CDR2 is SMNVEV (reference sequence). The CDR3 nucleotides are TGTGCCAGCAGTTTATCCCCGGGTAATCAGCCCCAGCATTTT. Its translation: CASSLSPGNQPQHF.

This clonotype was counted many times. V and J are TRBV6-2 or TRBV6-3 and TRBJ2-1; D is ambiguous. Germline V gene sequence: CDR1 MNHEY, CDR2 SVGEGT. The ends were cut back, 6 bases at V and 6 bases at J, with 18 bases in the middle. This CDR3 comprises 15 residues. The DNA for the CDR3 is TGTGCCAGCAGACCTCCAACGAGTCGAGGCAATGAGCAGTTCTTC. This sequence encodes CASRPPTSRGNEQFF.

Many counts were recorded for this clonotype. The chain links TRBV3-1 to TRBJ2-2, with a tentative D call TRBD2 (7 bases). Trimming took off 1 base at V and 11 bases at J, with 17 bases between the two ends. CDR3 length: 15 residues. In germline, CDR1 is LGHDT, CDR2 YNNKEL (reference sequence). The CDR3 loop is CASSQVAGALGELFF. In DNA form, the CDR3 reads TGTGCCAGCAGCCAAGTTGCGGGGGCGCTTGGCGAGCTGTTTTTT.

This clonotype was picked up many times. The chain recombines TRBV6-2 or TRBV6-3 with TRBJ1-2, with 9 bases matching TRBD1. The V gene end was trimmed by 3 bases and the J gene end by 4 bases; junction bases not matched to a gene: 6. The CDR3 is 15 residues long. CDR1 is MNHEY and CDR2 is SVGEGT in the germline V gene. CDR3 in amino acids: CASSYPGTGPYGYTF. In DNA form, the CDR3 reads TGTGCCAGCAGTTATCCCGGGACAGGGCCCTATGGCTACACCTTC.

In this sample, this clonotype turned up many times. CDR3 protein: CASGFPPGHQETQYF. The CDR3 DNA follows: TGTGCTAGTGGTTTCCCCCCGGGACACCAAGAGACCCAGTACTTC. The genes are TRBV12-5 and TRBJ2-5; either TRBD1 or TRBD2 may fit D (5 bases each). This CDR3 is built from 15 residues. Germline loops: CDR1 LGHNT, CDR2 FRNRAP. The germline V and J ends were trimmed by 3 bases and 0 bases, with 11 bases remaining between them.

This clonotype was counted a few times. This sequence joins TRBV6-1 and TRBJ2-5; 7 bases are shared with TRBD1. This CDR3 region has 16 residues. Looked up from germline, CDR1 is MNHNS and CDR2 is SASEGT. The V segment lost 6 bases and the J segment 5 bases; nucleotides outside the gene matches: 15. This CDR3 is CASRPIPGQTWETQYF. CDR3 in DNA: TGTGCCAGCAGACCAATCCCGGGACAGACTTGGGAGACCCAGTACTTC.

The chain joins TRBV3-1 to TRBJ2-3; D is perhaps TRBD1 (5 bases). This CDR3 is built from 16 residues. The V gene lost 0 bases and the J gene lost 2 bases, with 12 bases spanning the gap. Germline CDR1 reads LGHDT; CDR2 reads YNNKEL (reference sequence). The CDR3 DNA follows: TGTGCCAGCAGCCAAGAAGGGGCGGTCCTCACAGATACGCAGTATTTT. This encodes CASSQEGAVLTDTQYF.

V and J are TRBV19 and TRBJ2-2, with D perhaps TRBD1 or TRBD2 (6 bases each). The CDR3 covers 16 residues. With 8 bases removed from V and 0 bases from J, the gap between germline ends came to 16 bases. CDR1 and CDR2 from the germline V gene are LNHDA and SQIVND (reference sequence). The CDR3 DNA is TGTGCCAGTGTCGCCCCCGGGGGCACGAACACCGGGGAGCTGTTTTTT. Translated: CASVAPGGTNTGELFF.

The chain is built from TRBV28 and TRBJ1-2, with 9 bases lining up with TRBD1. Germline V gene lookup returns CDR1 MDHEN and CDR2 SYDVKM. The V segment lost 5 bases and the J segment 4 bases; nucleotides outside the gene matches: 14. The CDR3 loop spans 17 amino acids. The CDR3 sequence is CASSRNPGTGLSYGYTF. DNA of the CDR3: TGTGCCAGCAGTCGCAACCCAGGGACAGGGTTAAGCTATGGCTACACCTTC.

The rearrangement uses TRBV19 and TRBJ2-2; 7 bases agree with TRBD2. The CDR3 length is 14 residues. Germline V lookup: CDR1 LNHDA, CDR2 SQIVND (reference sequence). After removal of 8 bases from V and 2 bases from J, the junction contained 5 bases not matched to a gene. The CDR3 nucleotides are TGTGCCAGTCGGGAGGACCGAAACACCGGGGAGCTGTTTTTT. It codes for CASREDRNTGELFF.

This clonotype was counted between two and nine times. CDR3 nucleotide sequence: TGTGCCAGCAGCTACCGACTAGCGGGATTATCCGGGGAGCTGTTTTTT. Residues: CASSYRLAGLSGELFF. This chain connects TRBV13 to TRBJ2-2; 11 bases line up with TRBD2. The junction had 7 bases not matched to a gene; V was cut back by 4 bases and J by 6 bases. From germline, CDR1 is PRHDT and CDR2 FYEKMQ (reference sequence). The CDR3 sequence is 16 residues long.

This clonotype has only a few counts. V usage is TRBV18 and J usage is TRBJ1-5; D is undetermined. This CDR3 is built from 16 residues. Germline loops: CDR1 KGHSH, CDR2 LQKENI. Trimming shortened V by 3 bases and J by 4 bases, and 16 bases separated the two germline ends. In nucleotides, the CDR3 is TGTGCCAGCTCACCGGTAGCTTCAGCGGGAAATCAGCCCCAGCATTTT. Its translation is CASSPVASAGNQPQHF.

A few counts support this clonotype. The chain has TRBV3-1 and TRBJ2-1; 9 nucleotides align to TRBD2. Per germline, CDR1 LGHDT and CDR2 YNNKEL (reference sequence). The CDR3 is 15 amino acids. J gave up 6 bases and V 1 base, and 4 bases lay outside the gene matches. The CDR3 coding sequence is TGTGCCAGCAGCCAAGCTAGCGGGACATCCAATGAGCAGTTCTTC. Amino acid sequence: CASSQASGTSNEQFF.

This clonotype was seen a few times. The J gene is TRBJ2-5, the V gene TRBV6-2 or TRBV6-3, with unresolved D. With 1 base removed from V and 3 bases from J, the gap between germline ends came to 6 bases. This CDR3 region has 13 residues. CDR1 and CDR2 (germline): MNHEY, SVGEGT. CDR3 residues: CASSYFGEETQYF. As DNA, the CDR3 is TGTGCCAGCAGTTACTTTGGGGAAGAGACCCAGTACTTC.

The chain recombines TRBV2 with TRBJ2-5; D not resolved. The CDR3 is 15 residues long. CDR1 and CDR2 (germline): SNHLY, FYNNEI. The V gene lost 11 bases and the J gene lost 3 bases, with 22 bases spanning the gap. The CDR3 DNA is TGTGCCGGCTCCCCGCTGGGCGGAGAAGAAGAGACCCAGTACTTC. Translated: CAGSPLGGEEETQYF.

This chain connects TRBV11-2 to TRBJ2-1; 11 positions match TRBD1. The CDR3 runs to 14 residues. With V trimmed by 5 bases and J by 6 bases, 3 bases remained unmatched. Germline V gives CDR1 SGHAT, CDR2 FQNNGV. In DNA, the CDR3 is TGTGCCAGCAGCCCCGGGACAGGGGGCAATGAGCAGTTCTTC. It is translated as CASSPGTGGNEQFF.

This clonotype was recorded at least ten times. The J gene is TRBJ2-2, the V gene TRBV6-2 or TRBV6-3; no firm D call. The CDR3 sequence is 16 residues long. V lost 6 bases and J 4 bases, leaving 18 bases between the germline ends. Per the germline V gene, CDR1 is MNHEY and CDR2 is SVGEGT. The CDR3 spells CASRPGPRRITGELFF. CDR3 DNA sequence: TGTGCCAGCAGACCGGGCCCCCGAAGGATCACCGGGGAGCTGTTTTTT.